This T cell receptor beta chain was sequenced for a study of CD8 T cells in ankylosing spondylitis. General observations from the study: Significantly higher representation of disease-linked clones was reported for matched ankylosing spondylitis synovial fluid. CD8+ by phenotype, disease-linked clones were relatively rare in peripheral blood. Made up of fewer than 10 highly homologous variants, a TCR beta motif appeared characteristic of ankylosing spondylitis blood. Reports of some motif variants in reactive arthritis synovial fluid and blood predate this one.

Turning to this clonotype: Antigen specificity is unknown.

TCRdb independently ran MiXCR on the 5' RACE reads; one entry per CDR3 protein. The sample has around 150,000 distinct CDR3 sequences; around 16% are singletons. The sequence was collected from a male donor with ankylosing spondylitis or in good health (not recorded which). Material for sequencing was blood, either unsorted or a sorted T cell fraction (not recorded which).

The CDR3 protein is CASSLPDPGTDTQYF. CDR3 nucleotides: TGTGCCAGCAGCTTGCCTGACCCCGGGACAGATACGCAGTATTTT. The chain is built from TRBV7-2 and TRBJ2-3; D gene ambiguous. Looked up from germline, CDR1 is SGHTA and CDR2 is FQGNSA. V lost 3 bases and J lost 3, with 13 bases in between. The CDR3 sequence is 15 residues long.